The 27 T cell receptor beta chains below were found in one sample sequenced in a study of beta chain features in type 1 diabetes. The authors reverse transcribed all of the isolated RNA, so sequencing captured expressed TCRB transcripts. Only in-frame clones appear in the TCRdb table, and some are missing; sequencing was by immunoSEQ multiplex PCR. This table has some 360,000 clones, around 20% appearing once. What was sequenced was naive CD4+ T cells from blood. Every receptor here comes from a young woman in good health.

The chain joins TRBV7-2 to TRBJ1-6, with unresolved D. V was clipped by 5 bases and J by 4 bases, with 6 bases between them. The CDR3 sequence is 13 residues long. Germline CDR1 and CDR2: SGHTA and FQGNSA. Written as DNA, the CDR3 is TGTGCCAGCAGCGGGCAGTATAATTCACCCCTCCACTTT. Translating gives CASSGQYNSPLHF.

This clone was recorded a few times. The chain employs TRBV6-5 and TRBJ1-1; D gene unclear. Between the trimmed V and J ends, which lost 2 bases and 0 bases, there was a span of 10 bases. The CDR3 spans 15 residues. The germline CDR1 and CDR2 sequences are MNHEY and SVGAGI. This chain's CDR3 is CASSYGGGMNTEAFF. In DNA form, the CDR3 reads TGTGCCAGCAGTTACGGTGGAGGGATGAACACTGAAGCTTTCTTT.

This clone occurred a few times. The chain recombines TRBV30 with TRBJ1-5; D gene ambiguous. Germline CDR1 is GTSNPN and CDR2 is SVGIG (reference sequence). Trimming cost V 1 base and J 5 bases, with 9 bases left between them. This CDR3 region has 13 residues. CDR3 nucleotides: TGTGCCTGGAGTGCCACCTCAGATCAGCCCCAGCATTTT. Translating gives CAWSATSDQPQHF.

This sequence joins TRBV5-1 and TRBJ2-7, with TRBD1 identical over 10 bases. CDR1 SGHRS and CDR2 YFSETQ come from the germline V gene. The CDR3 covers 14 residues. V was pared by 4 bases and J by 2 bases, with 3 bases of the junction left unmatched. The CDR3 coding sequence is TGCGCCAGCAGCCCAGGGACAGGGGCCTACGAGCAGTACTTC. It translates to CASSPGTGAYEQYF.

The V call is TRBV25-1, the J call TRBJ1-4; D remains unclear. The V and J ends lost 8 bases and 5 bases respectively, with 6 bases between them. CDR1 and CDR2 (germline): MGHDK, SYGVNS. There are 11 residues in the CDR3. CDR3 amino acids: CASGQNEKLFF. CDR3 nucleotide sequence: TGTGCCAGCGGCCAGAATGAAAAACTGTTTTTT.

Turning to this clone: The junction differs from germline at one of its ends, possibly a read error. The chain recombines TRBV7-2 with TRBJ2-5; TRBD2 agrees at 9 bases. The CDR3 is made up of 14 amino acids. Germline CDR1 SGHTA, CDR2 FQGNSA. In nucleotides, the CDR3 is TGTGCCAGCAGCCTAGCGGGGCGGCAAGAGACCCAGTACTTC. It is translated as CASSLAGRQETQYF.

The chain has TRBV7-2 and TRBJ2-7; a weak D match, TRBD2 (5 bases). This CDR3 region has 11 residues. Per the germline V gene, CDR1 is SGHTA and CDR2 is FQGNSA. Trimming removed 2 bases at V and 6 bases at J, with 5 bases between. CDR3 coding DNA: TGTGCCAGCAGCTTAAGCGGCGAGCAGTACTTC. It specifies CASSLSGEQYF.

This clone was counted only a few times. DNA of the CDR3: TGTGCCATCAGTGAACCAGGGATGGGGGGAAGTCAGCCCCAGCATTTT. Residues: CAISEPGMGGSQPQHF. The V call is TRBV10-3, the J call TRBJ1-5; D might be TRBD1 (5 bases). V lost 3 bases, J lost 6 bases, and 18 bases lay in between. Germline CDR1 is ENHRY and CDR2 is SYGVKD. This CDR3 spans 16 amino acids.

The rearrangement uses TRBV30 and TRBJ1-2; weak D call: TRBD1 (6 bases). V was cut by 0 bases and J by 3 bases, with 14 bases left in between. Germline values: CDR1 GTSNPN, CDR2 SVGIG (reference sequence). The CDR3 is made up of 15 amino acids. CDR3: CAWSVDSGGYYGYTF. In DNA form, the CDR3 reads TGTGCCTGGAGTGTAGACAGCGGGGGCTACTATGGCTACACCTTC.

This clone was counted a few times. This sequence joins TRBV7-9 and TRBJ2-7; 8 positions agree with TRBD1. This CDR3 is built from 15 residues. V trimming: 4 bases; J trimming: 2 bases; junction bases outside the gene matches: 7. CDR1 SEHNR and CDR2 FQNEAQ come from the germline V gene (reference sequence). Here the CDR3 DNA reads TGTGCCAGCAGCTCCCGGACAGGGCAGACCTACGAGCAGTACTTC. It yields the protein CASSSRTGQTYEQYF.

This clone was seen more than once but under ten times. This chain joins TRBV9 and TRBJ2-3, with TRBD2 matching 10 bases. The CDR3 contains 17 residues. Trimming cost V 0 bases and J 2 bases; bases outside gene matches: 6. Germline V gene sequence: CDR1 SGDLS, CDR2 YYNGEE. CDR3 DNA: TGTGCCAGCAGCGTAGGACGGACTAGCGGCCTCACAGATACGCAGTATTTT. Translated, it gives CASSVGRTSGLTDTQYF.

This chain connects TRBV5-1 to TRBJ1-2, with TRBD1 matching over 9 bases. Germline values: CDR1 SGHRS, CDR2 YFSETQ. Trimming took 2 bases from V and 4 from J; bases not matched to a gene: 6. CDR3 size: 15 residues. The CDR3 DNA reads TGCGCCAGCAGCTTTACGACAGGGGGAGTCTATGGCTACACCTTC. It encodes CASSFTTGGVYGYTF.

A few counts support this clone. CDR3 in amino acids: CASREVAGPYEQYF. The CDR3 DNA sequence: TGTGCCAGCCGGGAAGTAGCGGGACCCTACGAGCAGTACTTC. V usage is TRBV2 and J usage is TRBJ2-7; 8 bases are shared with TRBD2. The CDR3 totals 14 residues. The germline CDR1 and CDR2 sequences are SNHLY and FYNNEI. The V segment lost 8 bases and the J segment 2 bases; nucleotides outside the gene matches: 8.

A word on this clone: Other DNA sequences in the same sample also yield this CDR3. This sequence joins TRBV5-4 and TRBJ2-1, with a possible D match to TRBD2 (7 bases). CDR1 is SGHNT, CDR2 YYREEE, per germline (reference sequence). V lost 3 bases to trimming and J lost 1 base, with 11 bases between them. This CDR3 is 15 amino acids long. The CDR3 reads CASSSRGASYNEQFF. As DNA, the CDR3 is TGTGCCAGCAGCTCCCGGGGGGCGTCCTACAATGAGCAGTTCTTC.

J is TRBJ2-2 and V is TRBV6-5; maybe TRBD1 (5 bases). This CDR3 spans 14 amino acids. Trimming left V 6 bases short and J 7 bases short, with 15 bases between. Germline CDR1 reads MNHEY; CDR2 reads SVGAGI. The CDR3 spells CASRTTGSDGELFF. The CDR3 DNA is TGTGCCAGCAGAACCACAGGTTCGGACGGGGAGCTGTTTTTT.

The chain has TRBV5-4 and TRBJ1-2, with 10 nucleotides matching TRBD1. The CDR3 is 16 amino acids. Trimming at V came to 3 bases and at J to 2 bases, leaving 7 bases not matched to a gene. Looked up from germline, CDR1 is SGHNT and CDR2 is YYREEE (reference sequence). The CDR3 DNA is TGTGCCAGCAGCTCCGCCCCGGGACAGGGGAACTATGGCTACACCTTC. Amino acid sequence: CASSSAPGQGNYGYTF. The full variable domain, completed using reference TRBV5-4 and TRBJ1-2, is ETGVTQSPTHLIKTRGQQVTLRCSSQSGHNTVSWYQQALGQGPQFIFQYYREEENGRGNFPPRFSGLQFPNYSSELNVNALELDDSALYLCASSSAPGQGNYGYTFGSGTRLTVV.

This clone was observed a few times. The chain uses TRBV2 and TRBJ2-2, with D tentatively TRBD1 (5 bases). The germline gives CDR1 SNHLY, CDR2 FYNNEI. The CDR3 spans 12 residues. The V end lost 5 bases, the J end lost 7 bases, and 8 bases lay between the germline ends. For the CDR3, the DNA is TGTGCCAGCAGTCGCAGGGACGGGGAGCTGTTTTTT. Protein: CASSRRDGELFF.

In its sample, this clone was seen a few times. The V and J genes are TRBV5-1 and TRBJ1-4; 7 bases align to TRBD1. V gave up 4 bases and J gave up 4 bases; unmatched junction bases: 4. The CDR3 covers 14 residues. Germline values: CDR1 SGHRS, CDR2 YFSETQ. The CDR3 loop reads CASSRTGDNEKLFF. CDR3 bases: TGCGCCAGCAGCAGGACAGGAGATAATGAAAAACTGTTTTTT.

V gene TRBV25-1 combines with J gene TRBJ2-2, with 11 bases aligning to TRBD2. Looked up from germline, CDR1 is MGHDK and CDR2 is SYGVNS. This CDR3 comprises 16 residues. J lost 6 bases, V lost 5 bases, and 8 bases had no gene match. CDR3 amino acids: CASSPLAGGRPGELFF. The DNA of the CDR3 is TGTGCCAGCAGTCCTCTAGCGGGAGGTCGCCCCGGGGAGCTGTTTTTT.

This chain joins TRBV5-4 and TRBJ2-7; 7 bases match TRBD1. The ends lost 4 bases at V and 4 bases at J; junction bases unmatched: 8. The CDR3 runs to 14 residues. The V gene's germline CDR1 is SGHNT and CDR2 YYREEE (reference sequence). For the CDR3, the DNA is TGTGCCAGCAGCCCAGGGGGTACAGAATACGAGCAGTACTTC. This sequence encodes CASSPGGTEYEQYF.

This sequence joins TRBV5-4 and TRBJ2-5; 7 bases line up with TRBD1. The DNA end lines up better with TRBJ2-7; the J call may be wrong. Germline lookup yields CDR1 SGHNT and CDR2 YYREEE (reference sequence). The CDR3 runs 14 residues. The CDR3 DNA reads TGTGCCAGCAGCTTAAGGGACAGAACCTACGAGCAGTACTTC. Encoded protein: CASSLRDRTYEQYF.

Written as DNA, the CDR3 is TGTGCCACCAGCAGTGACGGGGTATCGCTAAGCTACACCTTC. It specifies CATSSDGVSLSYTF. The V call is TRBV15, the J call TRBJ1-2; no firm D call. In germline, CDR1 is LNHNV, CDR2 YYDKDF (reference sequence). With 3 bases removed from V and 9 bases from J, the gap between germline ends came to 17 bases. The CDR3 totals 14 residues.

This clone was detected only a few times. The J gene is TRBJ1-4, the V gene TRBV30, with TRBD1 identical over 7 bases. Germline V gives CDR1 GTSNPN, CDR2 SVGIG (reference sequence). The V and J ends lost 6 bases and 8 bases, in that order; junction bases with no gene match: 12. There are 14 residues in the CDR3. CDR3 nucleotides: TGTGCCTGCCTTTCGGGGCGACAGGGAGAAAAACTGTTTTTT. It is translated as CACLSGRQGEKLFF.

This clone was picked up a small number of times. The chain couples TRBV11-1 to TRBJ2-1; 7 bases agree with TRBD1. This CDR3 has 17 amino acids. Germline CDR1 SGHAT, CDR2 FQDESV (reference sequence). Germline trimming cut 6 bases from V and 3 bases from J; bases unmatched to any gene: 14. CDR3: CASSLISTGTVYNEQFF. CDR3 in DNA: TGTGCCAGCAGTCTAATCAGTACCGGGACAGTCTACAATGAGCAGTTCTTC.

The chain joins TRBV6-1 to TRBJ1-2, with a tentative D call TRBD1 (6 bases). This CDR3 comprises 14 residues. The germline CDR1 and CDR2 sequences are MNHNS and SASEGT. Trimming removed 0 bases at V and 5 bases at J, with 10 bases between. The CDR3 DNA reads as TGTGCCAGCAGTGAAGCGTCAGGGGCATATGGCTACACCTTC. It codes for CASSEASGAYGYTF.

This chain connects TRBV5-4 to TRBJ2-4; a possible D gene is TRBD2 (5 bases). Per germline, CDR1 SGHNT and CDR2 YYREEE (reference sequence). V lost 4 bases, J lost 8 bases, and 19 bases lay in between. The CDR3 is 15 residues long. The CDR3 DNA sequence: TGTGCCAGCAGCAATCAGTGGGTTGAGGGAGACATTCAGTACTTC. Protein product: CASSNQWVEGDIQYF.

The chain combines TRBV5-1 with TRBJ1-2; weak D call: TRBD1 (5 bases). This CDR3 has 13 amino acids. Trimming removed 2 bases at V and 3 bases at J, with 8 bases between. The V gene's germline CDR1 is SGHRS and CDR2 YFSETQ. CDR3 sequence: CASSFWGDYGYTF. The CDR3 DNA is TGCGCCAGCAGCTTTTGGGGGGACTATGGCTACACCTTC.